This is a list of T cell receptor beta chains from one sample in a study of read filtering for tumor transcriptome and immune sequencing. Via MiXCR, TCRdb re-called the reads, giving one row per CDR3 protein. The table includes tens of thousands of distinct CDR3 sequences, roughly a fifth detected once. What was sequenced was a population of CD138-negative cells sorted from bone marrow. These receptors came from a donor over 35 with multiple myeloma. Both conserved end residues are part of each CDR3. A D gene is named only where the DNA matches it firmly. Some rows mark clone size as missing; the rest say once, few, many or name a class of expanded clone.

CDR3: CASSLFVGGQGIGNTIYF
DNA: TGCGCCAGCAGCTTGTTCGTCGGCGGACAGGGTATTGGAAACACCATATATTTT
J: TRBJ1-3
D: TRBD1
V: TRBV5-1
size: many

CDR3: CASSRTVAGSGEQYF
DNA: TGTGCCAGCAGCCGTACCGTGGCTGGGTCCGGTGAGCAGTACTTC
J: TRBJ2-7
D: .
V: TRBV5-5
size: many

CDR3: CASSEGPEETQYF
DNA: TGTGCCAGCAGTGAGGGACCTGAAGAGACCCAGTACTTC
J: TRBJ2-5
D: .
V: TRBV6-1
size: many

CDR3: CASSQVASGSGYTF
DNA: TGTGCCAGCAGCCAAGTCGCATCGGGGAGCGGCTACACCTTC
J: TRBJ1-2
D: .
V: TRBV3-1
size: .

CDR3: CATSVSSNTGELFF
DNA: TGTGCCACCAGTGTAAGCTCAAACACCGGGGAGCTGTTTTTT
J: TRBJ2-2
D: .
V: TRBV24-1
size: many

CDR3: CASSPTGEVRPFF
DNA: TGTGCCAGCAGTCCAACAGGGGAGGTAAGGCCGTTCTTC
J: TRBJ2-1
D: .
V: TRBV2
size: many

CDR3: CSVGRQGGNQPQHF
DNA: TGCAGCGTTGGCAGGCAGGGTGGTAATCAGCCCCAGCATTTT
J: TRBJ1-5
D: .
V: TRBV29-1
size: many

CDR3: CASTLTGYEQFF
DNA: TGCGCCAGCACCCTGACGGGATACGAGCAGTTCTTC
J: TRBJ2-1
D: .
V: TRBV5-1
size: medium-sized

CDR3: CSVDFLYGGGTEAFF
DNA: TGCAGCGTTGACTTTCTTTATGGAGGGGGCACTGAAGCTTTCTTT
J: TRBJ1-1
D: .
V: TRBV29-1
size: many

CDR3: CASKITSSSTDTQYF
DNA: TGTGCCAGCAAGATTACTAGCTCTAGCACAGATACGCAGTATTTT
J: TRBJ2-3
D: .
V: TRBV2
size: many

CDR3: CATSDTPGQGAYNEQFF
DNA: TGTGCCACCAGTGACACCCCGGGACAGGGGGCTTACAATGAGCAGTTCTTC
J: TRBJ2-1
D: TRBD1
V: TRBV24-1
size: .

CDR3: CASGQVWDTQYF
DNA: TGTGCCAGCGGACAGGTTTGGGATACGCAGTATTTT
J: TRBJ2-3
D: TRBD1
V: TRBV19
size: many

CDR3: CASRPGGRSVEEQFF
DNA: TGTGCCAGCAGGCCGGGGGGGAGGTCAGTGGAAGAGCAGTTCTTC
J: TRBJ2-1
D: TRBD2
V: TRBV11-2
size: many

CDR3: CASSLTQHKVGSYNEQFF
DNA: TGCGCCAGCAGCCTCACCCAGCACAAAGTAGGTTCCTACAATGAGCAGTTCTTC
J: TRBJ2-1
D: .
V: TRBV5-1
size: .

CDR3: CASSTLAGGYEQYF
DNA: TGTGCCAGCAGTACACTAGCGGGAGGTTACGAGCAGTACTTC
J: TRBJ2-7
D: TRBD2
V: TRBV3-1
size: many

CDR3: CASSPQRQNEQFF
DNA: TGTGCCAGCTCACCACAACGGCAAAATGAGCAGTTCTTC
J: TRBJ2-1
D: .
V: TRBV18
size: many

CDR3: CASSRGHRDTQYF
DNA: TGTGCCAGCAGTCGGGGTCATCGGGATACGCAGTATTTT
J: TRBJ2-3
D: .
V: TRBV12-3/TRBV12-4
size: many

CDR3: CASSTGPNSPLHF
DNA: TGCGCCAGCAGCACGGGTCCTAATTCACCCCTCCACTTT
J: TRBJ1-6
D: .
V: TRBV5-1
size: many

CDR3: CASSRPGDYDTQYF
DNA: TGTGCCAGCAGTCGCCCCGGGGATTACGATACGCAGTATTTT
J: TRBJ2-3
D: .
V: TRBV6-5
size: many

CDR3: CSVEEEADTQYF
DNA: TGCAGCGTTGAAGAGGAGGCAGATACGCAGTATTTT
J: TRBJ2-3
D: .
V: TRBV29-1
size: many

CDR3: CASSLVFFSTGELFF
DNA: TGTGCCAGCAGCTTAGTTTTTTTCTCGACCGGGGAGCTGTTTTTT
J: TRBJ2-2
D: .
V: TRBV7-2
size: many

CDR3: CASSLGANTEAFF
DNA: TGCGCCAGCAGCTTGGGGGCGAACACTGAAGCTTTCTTT
J: TRBJ1-1
D: .
V: TRBV5-1
size: many

CDR3: CASGLVGDRATQYF
DNA: TGTGCTAGTGGTTTGGTAGGGGACAGGGCGACCCAGTACTTC
J: TRBJ2-5
D: TRBD1
V: TRBV12-5
size: many

CDR3: CASSAPGTGELFF
DNA: TGCGCCAGCAGCGCCCCAGGGACCGGGGAGCTGTTTTTT
J: TRBJ2-2
D: .
V: TRBV5-1
size: few

CDR3: CSVPRWGRAFF
DNA: TGCAGCGTCCCACGCTGGGGGCGAGCTTTCTTT
J: TRBJ1-1
D: .
V: TRBV29-1
size: many

CDR3: CASSSHGSEAFF
DNA: TGTGCCAGCAGCTCCCACGGGAGTGAAGCTTTCTTT
J: TRBJ1-1
D: .
V: TRBV7-9
size: medium-sized

CDR3: CASSLTSGSEQFF
DNA: TGTGCCAGCAGCTTAACTAGCGGGAGTGAGCAGTTCTTC
J: TRBJ2-1
D: TRBD2
V: TRBV5-5
size: many

CDR3: CASSPGVPNEQFF
DNA: TGTGCCAGCAGTCCCGGGGTCCCCAATGAGCAGTTCTTC
J: TRBJ2-1
D: .
V: TRBV28
size: many

CDR3: CASSLVAGGGNEQFF
DNA: TGTGCCAGCAGCTTAGTGGCGGGAGGTGGCAATGAGCAGTTCTTC
J: TRBJ2-1
D: TRBD2
V: TRBV11-3
size: many

CDR3: CASSRLAPTGAGELFF
DNA: TGTGCCAGCAGCCGGCTAGCTCCGACAGGAGCCGGGGAGCTGTTTTTT
J: TRBJ2-2
D: .
V: TRBV7-6
size: few

CDR3: CASRLQGDQPQHF
DNA: TGTGCCAGCAGACTCCAGGGTGATCAGCCCCAGCATTTT
J: TRBJ1-5
D: .
V: TRBV6-6
size: .

CDR3: CSGRTGGWNTGELFF
DNA: TGCAGCGGTCGAACAGGGGGATGGAACACCGGGGAGCTGTTTTTT
J: TRBJ2-2
D: TRBD1
V: TRBV29-1
size: many

CDR3: CASSPPPTGSNQPQHF
DNA: TGTGCCAGCTCACCACCGCCGACAGGGTCTAATCAGCCCCAGCATTTT
J: TRBJ1-5
D: TRBD1
V: TRBV18
size: few

CDR3: CASSYTFPTSGSSYEQYF
DNA: TGTGCCAGCAGTTACACCTTCCCGACTAGCGGGAGCTCCTACGAGCAGTACTTC
J: TRBJ2-7
D: TRBD2
V: TRBV6-5
size: many

CDR3: CAWSLRASAAFF
DNA: TGTGCCTGGAGTCTCCGGGCCTCGGCAGCTTTCTTT
J: TRBJ1-1
D: .
V: TRBV30
size: many

CDR3: CSATPGQGTNQPQHF
DNA: TGCAGTGCCACCCCCGGACAGGGCACCAATCAGCCCCAGCATTTT
J: TRBJ1-5
D: TRBD1
V: TRBV20-1
size: many

CDR3: CASTMGGFQPQHF
DNA: TGTGCCAGCACAATGGGGGGGTTTCAGCCCCAGCATTTT
J: TRBJ1-5
D: .
V: TRBV28
size: few

CDR3: CSARGAANTGELFF
DNA: TGCAGTGCTAGAGGGGCGGCAAACACCGGGGAGCTGTTTTTT
J: TRBJ2-2
D: .
V: TRBV20-1
size: .

CDR3: CASSHTNPRQGGSGANVLTF
DNA: TGTGCCAGCAGTCATACTAATCCGAGACAGGGGGGATCTGGGGCCAACGTCCTGACTTTC
J: TRBJ2-6
D: TRBD1
V: TRBV7-2
size: .

CDR3: CASSLRGLAEYNEQFF
DNA: TGTGCCAGCAGCTTAAGGGGACTAGCGGAGTACAATGAGCAGTTCTTC
J: TRBJ2-1
D: TRBD2
V: TRBV11-3
size: many

CDR3: CASSSRAGTDTQYF
DNA: TGTGCCAGCAGCTCTAGGGCGGGAACAGATACGCAGTATTTT
J: TRBJ2-3
D: .
V: TRBV7-3
size: many

CDR3: CASSPRGGASTDTQYF
DNA: TGTGCCAGCAGCCCCAGGGGGGGGGCTAGCACAGATACGCAGTATTTT
J: TRBJ2-3
D: .
V: TRBV7-8
size: few

CDR3: CASSETSGTHNEQFF
DNA: TGTGCCAGCAGTGAAACTAGCGGGACCCACAATGAGCAGTTCTTC
J: TRBJ2-1
D: TRBD2
V: TRBV6-1
size: medium-sized

CDR3: CASSYLAGAPETQYF
DNA: TGCGCCAGCAGCTACTTAGCGGGAGCCCCCGAGACCCAGTACTTC
J: TRBJ2-5
D: TRBD2
V: TRBV5-1
size: many

CDR3: CASSPTPRGKNTGELFF
DNA: TGCGCCAGCAGCCCCACCCCCAGGGGCAAGAACACCGGGGAGCTGTTTTTT
J: TRBJ2-2
D: .
V: TRBV5-1
size: many